This T cell receptor (beta chain) emerged from a study of blood T cell repertoires in COVID-19. Study in general: Whether acute or convalescent, the COVID-19 samples came from the United States, Italy and Spain. In each case, the material was cDNA or gDNA derived from T cells, B-cell-depleted T cells, or PBMCs.

Authors' processing steps: Reference gene primers were amplified, and this amplification served to estimate nucleated cell counts. Profiled with immunoSEQ multiplex PCR; TCRdb holds only in-frame clones, not every one. V, J and clone size are taken as reported in that table, and D and trimming were inferred from the DNA itself. The sample holds roughly 250,000 clones, roughly 80% seen once. Germline values: CDR1 SGHDT, CDR2 YYEEEE. This CDR3 contains 17 residues. Trimming cost V 7 bases and J 2 bases; bases outside gene matches: 15. Sequencing was done on a sample of peripheral blood. The J gene is TRBJ2-7, the V gene TRBV5-6; TRBD2 agrees at 10 bases. The sequence derives from a woman aged 45-59 years with acute or convalescent COVID-19. The CDR3 loop is CASQKVPGLANTYEQYF. CDR3 DNA sequence: TGTGCCAGCCAGAAGGTTCCGGGACTAGCGAATACCTACGAGCAGTACTTC.